This is a list of T cell receptor beta chains from one sample in a study of T cell responses to AZD1222 COVID-19 vaccine. Here immunoSEQ multiplex PCR was the method, and the copy in TCRdb shows in-frame clones only, minus some. The sample gives just over 150,000 clones, roughly nine tenths of which show up once; over 1.2% is in the top ten. The sample here was peripheral blood, taken 28 days after the second AZD1222 dose. The receptors derive from an adult who received the AZD1222 COVID-19 vaccine. CDR3s include the opening cysteine and the closing phenylalanine or tryptophan. A D gene is named only where the DNA matches it firmly. Rows may omit the clone size; those that give it use once, few, many or a size class.

DNA: TGTGCCAGCAGTGACACCTCCTACGAGCAGTACTTC; CDR3: CASSDTSYEQYF; J: TRBJ2-7; V: TRBV2; size: medium-sized; D: .
DNA: TGTGCCAGAAGCCCTATCCCGACAGAGAACAATCAGCCCCAGCATTTT; CDR3: CARSPIPTENNQPQHF; J: TRBJ1-5; V: TRBV5-3; size: .; D: .
DNA: TGTGCCAGCAGACCGGAGCCTGCAACTAATGAAAAACTGTTTTTT; CDR3: CASRPEPATNEKLFF; J: TRBJ1-4; V: TRBV28; size: .; D: .
DNA: TGTGCCACCAGTGACGGACGGAGGCCCGCCTACACCTTC; CDR3: CATSDGRRPAYTF; J: TRBJ1-2; V: TRBV24-1; size: .; D: .
DNA: TGCGCCAGCAGTTCGCGGGGCCGGGCGAGCTCCTACAATGAGCAGTTCTTC; CDR3: CASSSRGRASSYNEQFF; J: TRBJ2-1; V: TRBV5-1; size: .; D: .
DNA: TGCAGCGTCGGGGGGAGAGGAACCGGGGAGCTGTTTTTT; CDR3: CSVGGRGTGELFF; J: TRBJ2-2; V: TRBV29-1; size: .; D: TRBD2
DNA: TGTGCCAGCGGATCAGGGTCCTATAGCAATCAGCCCCAGCATTTT; CDR3: CASGSGSYSNQPQHF; J: TRBJ1-5; V: TRBV27; size: .; D: .
DNA: TGTGCCAGTCGGACCTGGGCCTATGGCTACACCTTC; CDR3: CASRTWAYGYTF; J: TRBJ1-2; V: TRBV19; size: .; D: .
DNA: TGCGCCAGCAGCTCGGCAGGAAACACCATATATTTT; CDR3: CASSSAGNTIYF; J: TRBJ1-3; V: TRBV5-1; size: .; D: .
DNA: TGCGCCAGCAGCCGGGCCGGACAGGGTGGCGGGGAGCTGTTTTTT; CDR3: CASSRAGQGGGELFF; J: TRBJ2-2; V: TRBV4-1; size: .; D: TRBD1
DNA: TGTGCCAGCGCCCTGACAGCTAGCACAGATACGCAGTATTTT; CDR3: CASALTASTDTQYF; J: TRBJ2-3; V: TRBV28; size: .; D: .
DNA: TGTGCCAGCACAGAGAACACTGAAGCTTTCTTT; CDR3: CASTENTEAFF; J: TRBJ1-1; V: TRBV28; size: .; D: .
DNA: TGTGCCAGTAAAATGTCTTGGCGGGACACCAATCAGCCCCAGCATTTT; CDR3: CASKMSWRDTNQPQHF; J: TRBJ1-5; V: TRBV19; size: .; D: .
DNA: TGCGCCAGCAGCTTGAAGGGAAAAATCACTGAAGCTTTCTTT; CDR3: CASSLKGKITEAFF; J: TRBJ1-1; V: TRBV5-1; size: .; D: .
DNA: TGTGCCACCAGCAGAGATCGGATGAACACTGAAGCTTTCTTT; CDR3: CATSRDRMNTEAFF; J: TRBJ1-1; V: TRBV15; size: .; D: .
DNA: TGTGCCAGCAGGGGCGCATATGGGTGGGAGGAGTACAATGAGCAGTTCTTC; CDR3: CASRGAYGWEEYNEQFF; J: TRBJ2-1; V: TRBV11-2; size: .; D: .
DNA: TGTGCCAGCAGTTACGGGGGATCTGGGGCCAACGTCCTGACTTTC; CDR3: CASSYGGSGANVLTF; J: TRBJ2-6; V: TRBV6-5; size: .; D: .
DNA: TGTGCCAGCAGCGTAGTACGGGCCACGAACACTGAAGCTTTCTTT; CDR3: CASSVVRATNTEAFF; J: TRBJ1-1; V: TRBV9; size: .; D: .
DNA: TGTGCCAGCAGCTCATCGAGTATGGGACAGATACTCTATGGCTACACCTTC; CDR3: CASSSSSMGQILYGYTF; J: TRBJ1-2; V: TRBV11-2; size: .; D: TRBD1
DNA: TGCAGCGTTGACAGCCCTGAGGCTTTCTTT; CDR3: CSVDSPEAFF; J: TRBJ1-1; V: TRBV29-1; size: .; D: .
DNA: TGTGCCAGCAGCCGACGCGAGGGGGTTAATGAAAAACTGTTTTTT; CDR3: CASSRREGVNEKLFF; J: TRBJ1-4; V: TRBV14; size: .; D: .
DNA: TGTGCCAGCAGCGGGTCCCTAGCGGGGTGGGTCACAGATACGCAGTATTTT; CDR3: CASSGSLAGWVTDTQYF; J: TRBJ2-3; V: TRBV11-2; size: .; D: TRBD2
DNA: TGTGCCAGCAGCCCAGCACCTAGCGGGAGGTTAAATGAGCAGTTCTTC; CDR3: CASSPAPSGRLNEQFF; J: TRBJ2-1; V: TRBV14; size: few; D: TRBD2
DNA: TGTGCCAGCAGTTTAAGGGGGAAAGGGACCGGGGAGCTGTTTTTT; CDR3: CASSLRGKGTGELFF; J: TRBJ2-2; V: TRBV28; size: .; D: .
DNA: TGTGCCAGCAGCCATTTGGCGGGAGTAGGGGTACCCGGGGAGCTGTTTTTT; CDR3: CASSHLAGVGVPGELFF; J: TRBJ2-2; V: TRBV14; size: .; D: TRBD2
DNA: TGTGCCAGCAAGGGACTAGCGGAAGAGACCCAGTACTTC; CDR3: CASKGLAEETQYF; J: TRBJ2-5; V: TRBV7-9; size: .; D: TRBD2
DNA: TGCAGCCTGCGGGGGCAGGGGGGGGCTTTCTCCTACAATGAGCAGTTCTTC; CDR3: CSLRGQGGAFSYNEQFF; J: TRBJ2-1; V: TRBV29-1; size: .; D: .
DNA: TGTGCCAGCAGCCTGAACAGGGGGAAGGAAGAAAAACTGTTTTTT; CDR3: CASSLNRGKEEKLFF; J: TRBJ1-4; V: TRBV3-1/TRBV3-2; size: .; D: TRBD1
DNA: TGTGCCATCAGTGAGTCAGGCGTATTGGGGGGCTACACCTTC; CDR3: CAISESGVLGGYTF; J: TRBJ1-2; V: TRBV10-3; size: .; D: .
DNA: TGTGCCAGCACCCTGACGAGACAGGGGCGTCCTGAAGCTTTCTTT; CDR3: CASTLTRQGRPEAFF; J: TRBJ1-1; V: TRBV6-5; size: .; D: TRBD1
DNA: TGTGCCAGCCGTGCAGAGGGGAGGGCCAAAAACATTCAGTACTTC; CDR3: CASRAEGRAKNIQYF; J: TRBJ2-4; V: TRBV2; size: .; D: .
DNA: TGCGCCAGCAGCTTGGACTTCAATACGCAGTATTTT; CDR3: CASSLDFNTQYF; J: TRBJ2-3; V: TRBV5-1; size: .; D: .
DNA: TGTGCCAGCAGCTTTTCGGGGGTTAACTACAATGAGCAGTTCTTC; CDR3: CASSFSGVNYNEQFF; J: TRBJ2-1; V: TRBV5-5; size: .; D: .